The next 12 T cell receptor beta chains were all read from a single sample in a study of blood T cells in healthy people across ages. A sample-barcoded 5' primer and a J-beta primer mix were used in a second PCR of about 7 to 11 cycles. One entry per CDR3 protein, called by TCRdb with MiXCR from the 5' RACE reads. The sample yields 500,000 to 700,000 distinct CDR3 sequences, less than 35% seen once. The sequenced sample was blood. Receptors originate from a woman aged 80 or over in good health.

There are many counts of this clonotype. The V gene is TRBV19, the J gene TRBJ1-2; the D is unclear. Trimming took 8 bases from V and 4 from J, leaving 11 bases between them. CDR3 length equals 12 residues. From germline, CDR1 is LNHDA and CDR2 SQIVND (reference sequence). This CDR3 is CASSAGGYGYTF. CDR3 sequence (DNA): TGTGCCAGTTCGGCGGGTGGCTATGGCTACACCTTC.

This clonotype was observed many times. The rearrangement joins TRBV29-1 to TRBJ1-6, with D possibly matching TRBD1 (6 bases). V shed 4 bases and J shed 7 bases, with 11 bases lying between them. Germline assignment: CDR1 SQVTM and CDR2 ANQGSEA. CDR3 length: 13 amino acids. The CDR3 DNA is TGCAGCGTTGGGGGTCAGGGGAATTCACCCCTCCACTTT. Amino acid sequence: CSVGGQGNSPLHF.

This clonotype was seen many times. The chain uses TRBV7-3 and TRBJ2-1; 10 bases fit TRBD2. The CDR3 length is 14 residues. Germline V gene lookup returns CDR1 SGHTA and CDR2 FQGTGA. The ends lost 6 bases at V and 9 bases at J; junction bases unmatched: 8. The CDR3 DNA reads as TGTGCCAGCAGTTCCAGCGGGGGGGTGACTGAGCAGTTCTTC. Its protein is CASSSSGGVTEQFF.

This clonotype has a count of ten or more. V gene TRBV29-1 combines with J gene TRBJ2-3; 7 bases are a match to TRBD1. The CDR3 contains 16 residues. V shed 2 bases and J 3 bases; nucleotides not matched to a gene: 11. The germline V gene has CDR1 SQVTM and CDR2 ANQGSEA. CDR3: CSVERGSGQATDTQYF. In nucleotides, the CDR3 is TGCAGCGTTGAAAGGGGATCCGGACAGGCGACAGATACGCAGTATTTT.

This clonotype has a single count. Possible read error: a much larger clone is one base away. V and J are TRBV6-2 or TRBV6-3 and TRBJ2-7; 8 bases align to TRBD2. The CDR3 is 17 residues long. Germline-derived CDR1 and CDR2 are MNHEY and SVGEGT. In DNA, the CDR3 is TGTGCCGGCAGTCCCCGCCGGGGCGGGGGGTCCTACAATGAGCAGTACTTC. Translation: CAGSPRRGGGSYNEQYF.

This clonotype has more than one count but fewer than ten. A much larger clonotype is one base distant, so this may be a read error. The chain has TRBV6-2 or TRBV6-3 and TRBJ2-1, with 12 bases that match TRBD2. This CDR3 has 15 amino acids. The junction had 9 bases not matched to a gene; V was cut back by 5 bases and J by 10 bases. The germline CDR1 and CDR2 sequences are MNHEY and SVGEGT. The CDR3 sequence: CASSTASGGGGEQFF. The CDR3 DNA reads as TGTGCCAGCAGTACGGCTAGCGGGGGGGGCGGGGAGCAGTTCTTC.

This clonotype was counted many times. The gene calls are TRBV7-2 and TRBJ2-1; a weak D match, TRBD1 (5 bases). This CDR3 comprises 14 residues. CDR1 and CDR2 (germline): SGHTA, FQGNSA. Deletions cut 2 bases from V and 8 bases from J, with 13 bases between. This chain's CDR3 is CASSLIVGVDEQFF. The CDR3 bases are TGTGCCAGCAGCTTAATTGTAGGGGTGGATGAGCAGTTCTTC. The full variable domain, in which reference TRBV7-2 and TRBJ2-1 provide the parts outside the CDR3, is GAGVSQSPSNKVTEKGKDVELRCDPISGHTALYWYRQSLGQGLEFLIYFQGNSAPDKSGLPSDRFSAERTGGSVSTLTIQRTQQEDSAVYLCASSLIVGVDEQFFGPGTRLTVL.

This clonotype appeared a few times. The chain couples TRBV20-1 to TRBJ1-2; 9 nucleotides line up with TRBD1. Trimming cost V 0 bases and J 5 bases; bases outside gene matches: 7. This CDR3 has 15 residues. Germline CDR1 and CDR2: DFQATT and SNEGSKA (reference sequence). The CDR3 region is CSAREGSGTGYGYTF. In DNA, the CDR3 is TGCAGTGCTAGAGAGGGTAGCGGGACAGGGTATGGCTACACCTTC.

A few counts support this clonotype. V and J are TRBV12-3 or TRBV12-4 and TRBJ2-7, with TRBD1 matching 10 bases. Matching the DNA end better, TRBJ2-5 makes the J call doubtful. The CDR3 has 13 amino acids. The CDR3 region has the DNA TGTGCCAGCGGTAGGACAGGGGGAGAGACCCAGTACTTC. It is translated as CASGRTGGETQYF.

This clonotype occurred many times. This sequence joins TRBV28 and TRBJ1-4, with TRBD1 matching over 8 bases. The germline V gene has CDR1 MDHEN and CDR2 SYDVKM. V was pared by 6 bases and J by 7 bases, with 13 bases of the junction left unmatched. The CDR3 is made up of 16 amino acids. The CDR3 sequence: CASRAQGAEGGEKLFF. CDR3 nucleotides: TGTGCCAGCAGGGCCCAGGGGGCGGAAGGAGGTGAAAAACTGTTTTTT.

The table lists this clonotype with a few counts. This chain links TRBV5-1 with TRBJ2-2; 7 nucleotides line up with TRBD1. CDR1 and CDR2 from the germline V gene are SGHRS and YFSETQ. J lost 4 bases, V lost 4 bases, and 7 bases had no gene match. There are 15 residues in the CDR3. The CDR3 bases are TGCGCCAGCAGCATTAACAGGGGCGGCACCGGGGAGCTGTTTTTT. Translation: CASSINRGGTGELFF. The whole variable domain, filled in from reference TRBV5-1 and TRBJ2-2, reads KAGVTQTPRYLIKTRGQQVTLSCSPISGHRSVSWYQQTPGQGLQFLFEYFSETQRNKGNFPGRFSGRQFSNSRSEMNVSTLELGDSALYLCASSINRGGTGELFFGEGSRLTVL.

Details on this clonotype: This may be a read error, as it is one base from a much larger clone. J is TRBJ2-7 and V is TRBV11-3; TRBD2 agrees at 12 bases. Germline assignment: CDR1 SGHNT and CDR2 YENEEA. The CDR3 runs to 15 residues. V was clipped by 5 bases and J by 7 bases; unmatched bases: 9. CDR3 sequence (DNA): TGTGCCAGCAGCCCTCTAGCGGGGGGGCACAATGAGCAGTACTTC. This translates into CASSPLAGGHNEQYF.